This TCR beta chain was observed in a study of blood T cells in healthy people across ages. Study-level results: Diversity of TCR beta per million T cells declined in a roughly linear way with age.

A note on this clonotype: The antigen is undetermined. Its ends do not fully match the called genes, so a read error is possible.

This CDR3 spans 13 amino acids. Sample-barcoded 5' priming and a J-beta primer mix drove a second PCR of 7 to 11 cycles. TCRdb reprocessed the 5' RACE reads via MiXCR and lists one record per CDR3 protein. This repertoire shows some 1,800,000 distinct CDR3 sequences, roughly two fifths found once; its top ten account for roughly 24%. The TCR originated in a human donor in good health. The chain is built from TRBV12-3 or TRBV12-4 and TRBJ2-5; D unresolved. Sample: blood. CDR3 protein: CASSLERQGTQYF. The CDR3, as DNA: TGTGCCAGCAGTTTGGAGCGCCAAGGGACCCAGTACTTC.